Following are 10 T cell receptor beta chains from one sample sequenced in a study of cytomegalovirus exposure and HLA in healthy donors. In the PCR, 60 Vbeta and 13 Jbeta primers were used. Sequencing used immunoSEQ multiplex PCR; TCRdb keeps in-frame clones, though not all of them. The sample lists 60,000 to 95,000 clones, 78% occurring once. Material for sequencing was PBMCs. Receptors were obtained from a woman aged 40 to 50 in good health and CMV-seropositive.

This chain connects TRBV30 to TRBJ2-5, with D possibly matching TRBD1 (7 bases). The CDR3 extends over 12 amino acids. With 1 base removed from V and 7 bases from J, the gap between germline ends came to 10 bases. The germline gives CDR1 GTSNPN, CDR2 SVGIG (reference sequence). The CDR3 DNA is TGTGCCTGGAGTGGACAGGGAGGGACCCAGTACTTC. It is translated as CAWSGQGGTQYF.

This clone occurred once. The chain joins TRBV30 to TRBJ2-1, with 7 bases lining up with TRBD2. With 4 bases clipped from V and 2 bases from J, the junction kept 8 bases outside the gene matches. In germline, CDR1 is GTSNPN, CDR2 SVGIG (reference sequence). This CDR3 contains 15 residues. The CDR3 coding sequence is TGTGCCTGGAACATCGGGGGGAGGGCCTACAATGAGCAGTTCTTC. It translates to CAWNIGGRAYNEQFF.

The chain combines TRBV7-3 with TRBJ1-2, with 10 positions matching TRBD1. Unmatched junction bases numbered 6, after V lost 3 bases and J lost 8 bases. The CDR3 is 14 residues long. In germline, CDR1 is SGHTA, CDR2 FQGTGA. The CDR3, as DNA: TGTGCCAGCAGCTTGACAGGGGGCGAACGGGGCTACACCTTC. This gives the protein CASSLTGGERGYTF.

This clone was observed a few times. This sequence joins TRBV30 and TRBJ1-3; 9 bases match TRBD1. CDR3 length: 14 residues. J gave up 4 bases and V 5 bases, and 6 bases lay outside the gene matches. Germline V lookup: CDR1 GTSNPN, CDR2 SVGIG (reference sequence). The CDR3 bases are TGTGCCTGGGACCAGACAGGGGGAGGAAACACCATATATTTT. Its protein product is CAWDQTGGGNTIYF.

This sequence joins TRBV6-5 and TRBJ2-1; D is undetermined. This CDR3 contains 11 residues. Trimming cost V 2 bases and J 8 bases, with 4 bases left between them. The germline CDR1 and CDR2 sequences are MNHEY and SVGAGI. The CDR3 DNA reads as TGTGCCAGCAGTTACATCGATGAGCAGTTCTTC. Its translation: CASSYIDEQFF.

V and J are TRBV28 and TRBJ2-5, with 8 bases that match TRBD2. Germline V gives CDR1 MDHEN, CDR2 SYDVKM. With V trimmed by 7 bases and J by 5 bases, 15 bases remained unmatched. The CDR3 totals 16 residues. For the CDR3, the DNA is TGTGCCAGCACCGGACTGGCGGGGGGCAAGGGGGAGACCCAGTACTTC. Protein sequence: CASTGLAGGKGETQYF.

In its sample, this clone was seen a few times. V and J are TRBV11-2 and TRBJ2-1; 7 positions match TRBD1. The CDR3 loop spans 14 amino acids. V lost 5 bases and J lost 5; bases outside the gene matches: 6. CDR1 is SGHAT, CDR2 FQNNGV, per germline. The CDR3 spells CASSQGTVNNEQFF. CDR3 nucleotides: TGTGCCAGCAGCCAAGGGACAGTAAACAATGAGCAGTTCTTC.

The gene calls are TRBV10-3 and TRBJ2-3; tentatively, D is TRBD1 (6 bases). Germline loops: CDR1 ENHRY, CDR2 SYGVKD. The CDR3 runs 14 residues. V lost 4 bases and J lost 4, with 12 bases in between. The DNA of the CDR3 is TGTGCCATCAGTGGGGGACAACAATCAGATACGCAGTATTTT. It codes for CAISGGQQSDTQYF.

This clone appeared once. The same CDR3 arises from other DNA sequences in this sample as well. The DNA of the CDR3 is TGCGCCAGCAGCCAAGGGCGCGGCGGAAATCAGCCCCAGCATTTT. Its translation: CASSQGRGGNQPQHF. The genes are TRBV4-3 and TRBJ1-5; no reliable D call. Trimming stripped 1 base from V and 4 bases from J, with 11 bases between. The CDR3 has 15 amino acids. Germline V lookup: CDR1 LGHNA, CDR2 YSLEER.

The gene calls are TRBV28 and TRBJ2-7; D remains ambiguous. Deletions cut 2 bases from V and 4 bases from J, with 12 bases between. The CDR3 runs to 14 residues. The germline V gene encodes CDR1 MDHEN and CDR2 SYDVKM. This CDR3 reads CASSLTGLEYEQYF. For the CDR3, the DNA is TGTGCCAGCAGTTTAACTGGGCTTGAGTACGAGCAGTACTTC.